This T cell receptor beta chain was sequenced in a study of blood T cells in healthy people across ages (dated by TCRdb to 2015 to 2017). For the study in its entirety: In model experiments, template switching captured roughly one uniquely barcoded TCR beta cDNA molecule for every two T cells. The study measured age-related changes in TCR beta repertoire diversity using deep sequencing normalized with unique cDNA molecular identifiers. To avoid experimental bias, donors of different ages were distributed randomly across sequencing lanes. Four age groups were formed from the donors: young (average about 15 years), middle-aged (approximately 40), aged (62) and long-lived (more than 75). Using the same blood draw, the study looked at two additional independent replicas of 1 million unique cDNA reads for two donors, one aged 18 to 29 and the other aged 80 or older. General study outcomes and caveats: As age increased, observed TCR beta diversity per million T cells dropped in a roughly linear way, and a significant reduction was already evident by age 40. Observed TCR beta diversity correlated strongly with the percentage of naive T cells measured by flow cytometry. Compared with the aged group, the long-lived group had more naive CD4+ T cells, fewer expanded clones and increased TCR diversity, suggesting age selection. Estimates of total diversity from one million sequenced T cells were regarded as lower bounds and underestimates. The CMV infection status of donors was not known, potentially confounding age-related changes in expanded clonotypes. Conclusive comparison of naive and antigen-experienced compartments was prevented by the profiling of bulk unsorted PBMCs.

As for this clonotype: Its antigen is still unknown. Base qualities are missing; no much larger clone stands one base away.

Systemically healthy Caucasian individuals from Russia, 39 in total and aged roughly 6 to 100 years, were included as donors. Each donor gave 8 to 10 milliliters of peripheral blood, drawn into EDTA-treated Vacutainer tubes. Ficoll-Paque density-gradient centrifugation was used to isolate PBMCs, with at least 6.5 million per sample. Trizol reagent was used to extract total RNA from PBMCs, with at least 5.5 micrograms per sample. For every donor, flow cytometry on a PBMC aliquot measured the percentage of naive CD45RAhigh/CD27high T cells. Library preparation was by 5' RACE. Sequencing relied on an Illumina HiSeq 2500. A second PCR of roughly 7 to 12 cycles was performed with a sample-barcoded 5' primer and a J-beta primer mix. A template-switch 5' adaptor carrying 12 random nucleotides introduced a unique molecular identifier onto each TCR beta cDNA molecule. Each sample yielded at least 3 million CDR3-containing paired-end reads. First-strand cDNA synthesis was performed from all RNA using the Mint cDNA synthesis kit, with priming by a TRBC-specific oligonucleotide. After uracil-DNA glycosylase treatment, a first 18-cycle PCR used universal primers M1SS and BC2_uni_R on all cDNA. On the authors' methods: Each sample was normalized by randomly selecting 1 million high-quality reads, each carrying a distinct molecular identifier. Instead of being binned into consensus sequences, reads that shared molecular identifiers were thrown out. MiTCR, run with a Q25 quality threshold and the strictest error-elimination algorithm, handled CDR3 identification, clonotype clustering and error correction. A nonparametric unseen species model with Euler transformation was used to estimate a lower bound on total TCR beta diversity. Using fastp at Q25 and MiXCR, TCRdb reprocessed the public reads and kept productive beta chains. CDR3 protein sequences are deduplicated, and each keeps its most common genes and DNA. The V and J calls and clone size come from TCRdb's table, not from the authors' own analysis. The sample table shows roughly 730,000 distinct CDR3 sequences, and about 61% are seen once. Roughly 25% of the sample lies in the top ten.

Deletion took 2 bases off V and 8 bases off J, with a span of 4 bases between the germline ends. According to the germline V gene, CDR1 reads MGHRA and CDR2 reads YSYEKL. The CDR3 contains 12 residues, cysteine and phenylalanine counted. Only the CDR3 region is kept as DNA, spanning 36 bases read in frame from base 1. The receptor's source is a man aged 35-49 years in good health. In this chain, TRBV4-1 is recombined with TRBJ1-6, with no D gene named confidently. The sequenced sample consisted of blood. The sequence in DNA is TGCGCCAGCAGCCAAATGCATTCACCCCTCCACTTT. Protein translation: CASSQMHSPLHF.